These T cell receptor beta chains were read from a single sample in a study of T-cell reconstitution after alpha-beta-depleted transplantation in children. Each CDR3 protein is one row after TCRdb ran MiXCR on the PCR reads. The data show about 58,000 distinct CDR3 sequences, 44% seen once. Sequenced here: PBMCs, mostly from graft donor cells, sampled 360 days after TCRalphabeta/CD19-depleted stem cell transplant. These receptors were collected from a male patient between 5 and 17 years old who had a stem cell transplant for acute lymphoblastic leukemia, so the T cells may come from the graft donor. The CDR3 runs from the conserved cysteine through the conserved F or W. Each record gives: D gene, V gene, clone size, J gene, CDR3 protein, CDR3 DNA. A D gene is named only where the DNA matches it firmly. Some rows have no size entry. The others give once, few or many, or a class for an expanded clone.

d_gene: NA
v_gene: TRBV6-6
abundance: few
j_gene: TRBJ2-7
CDR3aa: CASSFKGEQYF
CDR3nt: TGTGCCAGCAGTTTCAAGGGTGAGCAGTACTTC

d_gene: NA
v_gene: TRBV12-3/TRBV12-4
abundance: once
j_gene: TRBJ2-3
CDR3aa: CASSRDSDTQYF
CDR3nt: TGTGCCAGCAGCCGGGACTCAGATACGCAGTATTTT

d_gene: NA
v_gene: TRBV12-3/TRBV12-4
abundance: NA
j_gene: TRBJ2-4
CDR3aa: CASSASIAKNIQYF
CDR3nt: TGTGCCAGCAGTGCCTCTATAGCCAAAAACATTCAGTACTTC

d_gene: NA
v_gene: TRBV4-3
abundance: few
j_gene: TRBJ2-3
CDR3aa: CASSRQSTDTQYF
CDR3nt: TGCGCCAGCAGCCGACAGAGCACAGATACGCAGTATTTT

d_gene: TRBD2
v_gene: TRBV3-1
abundance: few
j_gene: TRBJ2-4
CDR3aa: CASSQVRRLAGGGDIQYF
CDR3nt: TGTGCCAGCAGCCAAGTTCGTCGCCTAGCGGGGGGTGGGGACATTCAGTACTTC

d_gene: TRBD1
v_gene: TRBV12-3/TRBV12-4
abundance: NA
j_gene: TRBJ2-7
CDR3aa: CASTGTGVTEQYF
CDR3nt: TGTGCCAGCACCGGGACAGGGGTAACCGAGCAGTACTTC

d_gene: TRBD2
v_gene: TRBV11-2
abundance: few
j_gene: TRBJ2-5
CDR3aa: CASSLRWWDYASSQETQYF
CDR3nt: TGTGCCAGCAGCTTAAGATGGTGGGACTACGCGAGCTCCCAAGAGACCCAGTACTTC

d_gene: NA
v_gene: TRBV10-3
abundance: NA
j_gene: TRBJ2-2
CDR3aa: CAISEREFDTGELFF
CDR3nt: TGTGCCATCAGTGAAAGGGAGTTCGACACCGGGGAGCTGTTTTTT

d_gene: TRBD2
v_gene: TRBV29-1
abundance: NA
j_gene: TRBJ2-1
CDR3aa: CSVLAGVNNEQFF
CDR3nt: TGCAGCGTACTAGCGGGGGTTAACAATGAGCAGTTCTTC

d_gene: NA
v_gene: TRBV5-1
abundance: many
j_gene: TRBJ2-7
CDR3aa: CASSLDRYEQYF
CDR3nt: TGTGCCAGCAGCTTAGACAGATACGAGCAGTACTTC

d_gene: TRBD1
v_gene: TRBV6-5
abundance: NA
j_gene: TRBJ1-5
CDR3aa: CASSYTGQNQPQHF
CDR3nt: TGTGCCAGCAGTTACACGGGACAGAATCAGCCCCAGCATTTT

d_gene: NA
v_gene: TRBV27
abundance: NA
j_gene: TRBJ2-1
CDR3aa: CASSPRDPLLIHEQFF
CDR3nt: TGTGCCAGCAGTCCCCGGGACCCACTTTTGATACATGAGCAGTTCTTC

d_gene: TRBD1
v_gene: TRBV11-1
abundance: few
j_gene: TRBJ2-2
CDR3aa: CASSPVPGQGVAGELFF
CDR3nt: TGTGCCAGCAGCCCCGTCCCGGGACAGGGGGTCGCCGGGGAGCTGTTTTTT

d_gene: NA
v_gene: TRBV20-1
abundance: many
j_gene: TRBJ2-1
CDR3aa: CSARRGESSYNEQFF
CDR3nt: TGCAGTGCTAGAAGAGGGGAAAGCTCCTACAATGAGCAGTTCTTC

d_gene: TRBD1
v_gene: TRBV13
abundance: few
j_gene: TRBJ2-2
CDR3aa: CASSHRQGRTGELFF
CDR3nt: TGTGCCAGCAGCCACCGACAGGGTCGGACCGGGGAGCTGTTTTTT

d_gene: NA
v_gene: TRBV12-3/TRBV12-4
abundance: NA
j_gene: TRBJ2-1
CDR3aa: CASGGPFHIYNEQFF
CDR3nt: TGTGCCAGCGGCGGCCCGTTCCACATCTACAATGAGCAGTTCTTC

d_gene: TRBD1
v_gene: TRBV20-1
abundance: NA
j_gene: TRBJ2-7
CDR3aa: CSARPPWTGSYEQYF
CDR3nt: TGCAGTGCTAGACCCCCTTGGACAGGATCCTACGAGCAGTACTTC

d_gene: TRBD2
v_gene: TRBV12-3/TRBV12-4
abundance: NA
j_gene: TRBJ2-7
CDR3aa: CASSLSGRGYEQYF
CDR3nt: TGTGCCAGCAGTCTTAGCGGGAGAGGGTACGAGCAGTACTTC

d_gene: NA
v_gene: TRBV7-9
abundance: NA
j_gene: TRBJ2-2
CDR3aa: CASSLLTVNTGELFF
CDR3nt: TGTGCCAGCAGTTTACTGACAGTTAACACCGGGGAGCTGTTTTTT

d_gene: TRBD2
v_gene: TRBV29-1
abundance: NA
j_gene: TRBJ2-1
CDR3aa: CSVRGGGWYNEQFF
CDR3nt: TGCAGCGTTCGGGGGGGAGGGTGGTACAATGAGCAGTTCTTC

d_gene: NA
v_gene: TRBV5-1
abundance: NA
j_gene: TRBJ2-3
CDR3aa: CASRGSADTQYF
CDR3nt: TGCGCCAGCAGAGGGAGTGCAGATACGCAGTATTTT

d_gene: NA
v_gene: TRBV19
abundance: NA
j_gene: TRBJ2-1
CDR3aa: CASSIRRAQFF
CDR3nt: TGTGCCAGTAGTATCAGAAGGGCGCAGTTCTTC

d_gene: TRBD1
v_gene: TRBV25-1
abundance: NA
j_gene: TRBJ2-5
CDR3aa: CASSSLTGEETQYF
CDR3nt: TGTGCCAGCAGTTCCTTGACAGGGGAAGAGACCCAGTACTTC

d_gene: NA
v_gene: TRBV5-1
abundance: NA
j_gene: TRBJ2-2
CDR3aa: CASGLGQLTGELFF
CDR3nt: TGCGCCAGCGGCCTTGGACAGCTCACCGGGGAGCTGTTTTTT

d_gene: TRBD2
v_gene: TRBV11-2
abundance: once
j_gene: TRBJ2-3
CDR3aa: CASSLRVGLVSTDTQYF
CDR3nt: TGTGCCAGCAGCTTGCGAGTGGGACTAGTTAGCACAGATACGCAGTATTTT

d_gene: TRBD2
v_gene: TRBV12-3/TRBV12-4
abundance: NA
j_gene: TRBJ2-1
CDR3aa: CASSLRLAETNYNEQFF
CDR3nt: TGTGCCAGCAGTCTCCGACTAGCGGAGACAAACTACAATGAGCAGTTCTTC

d_gene: TRBD2
v_gene: TRBV5-1
abundance: NA
j_gene: TRBJ2-1
CDR3aa: CASSAGLAGGYNEQFF
CDR3nt: TGCGCCAGCAGCGCCGGACTAGCGGGAGGTTACAATGAGCAGTTCTTC

d_gene: TRBD1
v_gene: TRBV7-9
abundance: NA
j_gene: TRBJ2-2
CDR3aa: CASSLGQLNTGELFF
CDR3nt: TGTGCCAGCAGCTTGGGACAGCTGAACACCGGGGAGCTGTTTTTT

d_gene: NA
v_gene: TRBV5-6
abundance: few
j_gene: TRBJ1-2
CDR3aa: CASSLKRGTIYGYTF
CDR3nt: TGTGCCAGCAGCTTGAAGAGGGGGACAATCTATGGCTACACCTTC

d_gene: NA
v_gene: TRBV20-1
abundance: NA
j_gene: TRBJ1-2
CDR3aa: CSARENPGPINANYGYTF
CDR3nt: TGCAGTGCTAGAGAGAATCCGGGGCCGATCAACGCTAACTATGGCTACACCTTC

d_gene: TRBD1
v_gene: TRBV20-1
abundance: NA
j_gene: TRBJ2-7
CDR3aa: CSARVDRGYYEQYF
CDR3nt: TGCAGTGCTAGAGTCGACAGGGGTTACTACGAGCAGTACTTC

d_gene: NA
v_gene: TRBV3-1
abundance: NA
j_gene: TRBJ2-1
CDR3aa: CASSPLEAGLYNEQFF
CDR3nt: TGTGCCAGCAGCCCCCTCGAAGCGGGTTTATACAATGAGCAGTTCTTC

d_gene: NA
v_gene: TRBV12-3/TRBV12-4
abundance: NA
j_gene: TRBJ2-2
CDR3aa: CASNPTTNTGELFF
CDR3nt: TGTGCCAGCAATCCGACGACAAACACCGGGGAGCTGTTTTTT

d_gene: NA
v_gene: TRBV2
abundance: few
j_gene: TRBJ2-2
CDR3aa: CASILAGELFF
CDR3nt: TGTGCCAGCATTCTGGCCGGGGAGCTGTTTTTT

d_gene: NA
v_gene: TRBV15
abundance: NA
j_gene: TRBJ2-1
CDR3aa: CATSSRSGSTYNEQFF
CDR3nt: TGTGCCACCAGCAGCAGGAGCGGGTCCACCTACAATGAGCAGTTCTTC

d_gene: NA
v_gene: TRBV6-6
abundance: NA
j_gene: TRBJ2-3
CDR3aa: CASSSPRGDTQYF
CDR3nt: TGTGCCAGCAGTTCCCCAAGAGGAGATACGCAGTATTTT

d_gene: TRBD2
v_gene: TRBV29-1
abundance: NA
j_gene: TRBJ2-5
CDR3aa: CSVPDRGGQYF
CDR3nt: TGCAGCGTTCCTGACCGCGGGGGTCAGTACTTC

d_gene: TRBD1
v_gene: TRBV20-1
abundance: NA
j_gene: TRBJ2-7
CDR3aa: CSARTGLIYEQYF
CDR3nt: TGCAGTGCCAGGACAGGGCTTATCTACGAGCAGTACTTC

d_gene: TRBD2
v_gene: TRBV20-1
abundance: NA
j_gene: TRBJ2-1
CDR3aa: CSARDLEGLAGGNEQFF
CDR3nt: TGCAGTGCTAGAGATCTCGAGGGACTAGCGGGGGGCAATGAGCAGTTCTTC

d_gene: TRBD2
v_gene: TRBV4-1
abundance: NA
j_gene: TRBJ2-7
CDR3aa: CASSQTIEGREFAYEQYF
CDR3nt: TGCGCCAGCAGCCAAACGATCGAAGGGCGGGAGTTTGCCTACGAGCAGTACTTC

d_gene: NA
v_gene: TRBV5-1
abundance: NA
j_gene: TRBJ2-2
CDR3aa: CASRLVGGDGELFF
CDR3nt: TGCGCCAGCAGACTAGTCGGAGGTGACGGGGAGCTGTTTTTT

d_gene: TRBD1
v_gene: TRBV20-1
abundance: few
j_gene: TRBJ1-2
CDR3aa: CSARDYRGNYGYTF
CDR3nt: TGCAGTGCTAGAGATTACAGGGGGAACTATGGCTACACCTTC

d_gene: NA
v_gene: TRBV12-3/TRBV12-4
abundance: NA
j_gene: TRBJ2-7
CDR3aa: CASSLNRADEQYF
CDR3nt: TGTGCCAGCAGTTTAAATAGGGCCGACGAGCAGTACTTC

d_gene: NA
v_gene: TRBV7-8
abundance: NA
j_gene: TRBJ2-7
CDR3aa: CASSLSQGPTYEQYF
CDR3nt: TGTGCCAGCAGCTTAAGTCAGGGCCCAACCTACGAGCAGTACTTC

d_gene: NA
v_gene: TRBV21-1
abundance: few
j_gene: TRBJ2-1
CDR3aa: CASSSSGPKEQFF
CDR3nt: TGTGCCAGCAGCAGTTCAGGGCCGAAGGAGCAGTTCTTC

d_gene: TRBD2
v_gene: TRBV7-9
abundance: NA
j_gene: TRBJ2-7
CDR3aa: CASSPVTSGGYF
CDR3nt: TGTGCCAGCAGCCCTGTGACATCGGGGGGGTACTTC

d_gene: NA
v_gene: TRBV7-2
abundance: NA
j_gene: TRBJ1-1
CDR3aa: CASSLVTGKNTEAFF
CDR3nt: TGTGCCAGCAGCTTAGTTACAGGGAAAAACACTGAAGCTTTCTTT

d_gene: NA
v_gene: TRBV7-9
abundance: NA
j_gene: TRBJ2-1
CDR3aa: CASSLSPGRNEQFF
CDR3nt: TGTGCCAGCAGCTTATCACCCGGACGGAATGAGCAGTTCTTC

d_gene: TRBD2
v_gene: TRBV7-7
abundance: few
j_gene: TRBJ2-2
CDR3aa: CASSLFPSHSGGDTGELFF
CDR3nt: TGTGCCAGCAGCTTATTCCCCAGTCATAGCGGGGGGGACACCGGGGAGCTGTTTTTT

d_gene: NA
v_gene: TRBV28
abundance: NA
j_gene: TRBJ2-2
CDR3aa: CASSLVAGVTGELFF
CDR3nt: TGTGCCAGCAGTTTAGTAGCAGGGGTGACCGGGGAGCTGTTTTTT

d_gene: TRBD2
v_gene: TRBV6-1
abundance: NA
j_gene: TRBJ2-5
CDR3aa: CASRLLAGGQETQYF
CDR3nt: TGTGCCAGCAGGCTACTAGCGGGGGGCCAAGAGACCCAGTACTTC

d_gene: NA
v_gene: TRBV29-1
abundance: NA
j_gene: TRBJ2-7
CDR3aa: CSVERHGRNYEQYF
CDR3nt: TGCAGCGTTGAACGACACGGACGGAACTACGAGCAGTACTTC

d_gene: TRBD1
v_gene: TRBV28
abundance: NA
j_gene: TRBJ1-4
CDR3aa: CASREQGAMGNEKLFF
CDR3nt: TGTGCCAGCAGGGAACAGGGGGCGATGGGTAATGAAAAACTGTTTTTT

d_gene: TRBD2
v_gene: TRBV5-7
abundance: few
j_gene: TRBJ2-7
CDR3aa: CASSFYSSGRFYEQYF
CDR3nt: TGTGCCAGCAGCTTTTACTCTAGCGGGAGGTTCTACGAGCAGTACTTC

d_gene: TRBD1
v_gene: TRBV12-3/TRBV12-4
abundance: once
j_gene: TRBJ1-2
CDR3aa: CASSRRTPPGQGTRNYGYTF
CDR3nt: TGTGCCAGCAGTCGCAGGACCCCCCCGGGACAGGGGACCCGGAACTATGGCTACACCTTC

d_gene: NA
v_gene: TRBV5-1
abundance: NA
j_gene: TRBJ1-2
CDR3aa: CASSLFSGGGNYGYTF
CDR3nt: TGCGCCAGCAGCTTGTTCTCCGGGGGCGGAAACTATGGCTACACCTTC

d_gene: NA
v_gene: TRBV29-1
abundance: few
j_gene: TRBJ2-1
CDR3aa: CSVERQEPYNEQFF
CDR3nt: TGCAGCGTTGAGCGGCAGGAGCCCTACAATGAGCAGTTCTTC

d_gene: NA
v_gene: TRBV2
abundance: NA
j_gene: TRBJ1-2
CDR3aa: CASNQGGGLGYGYTF
CDR3nt: TGTGCCAGCAACCAAGGGGGGGGGCTGGGATATGGCTACACCTTC

d_gene: TRBD2
v_gene: TRBV4-2
abundance: NA
j_gene: TRBJ2-3
CDR3aa: CASTLEAGVSTDTQYF
CDR3nt: TGTGCCAGCACCCTGGAGGCGGGGGTCAGCACAGATACGCAGTATTTT

d_gene: TRBD2
v_gene: TRBV9
abundance: few
j_gene: TRBJ2-2
CDR3aa: CASSPVGLAWTGELFF
CDR3nt: TGTGCCAGCAGCCCCGTGGGACTAGCATGGACCGGGGAGCTGTTTTTT